What follows describes a single T cell receptor beta chain. Its antigen remains unidentified. CD8 T cells were positively selected from what remained after CD4 positive selection. Cells stained for CD3, CD4, CD8, CD45RA and CD27 were sorted into four subsets. The V end lost 6 bases, the J end lost 4 bases, and 15 bases lay between the germline ends. The CDR3 consists of 14 residues. CDR1 MNHEY and CDR2 SVGEGT come from the germline V gene. This record belongs to a study of naive and memory T cell subsets. Overall study findings and caveats: Naive repertoires, especially CD8, held a few larger clonotypes, possibly memory cells re-expressing CD45RA. Over 85% of naive TCR sequences appeared only once, unlike memory subsets.

Two oligonucleotides, mixed equimolar, formed the beta constant-region primer covering TRBC1 and TRBC2. Nested alpha and beta constant-region primers with the SP2 primer drove four PCR rounds on ligated cDNA. TCRdb ran MiXCR on the UMI-ligation and nested PCR reads and lists one entry per CDR3 protein. The sample has 120,000 to 150,000 distinct CDR3 sequences; around 21% are singletons. This receptor was taken from a human donor in good health. The gene calls are TRBV6-2 or TRBV6-3 and TRBJ1-1; weak D call: TRBD1 (6 bases). The sequencing input was naive CD8+ T cells from blood. The CDR3 sequence: CASRKGGEGTEAFF. The CDR3 bases are TGTGCCAGCAGAAAGGGGGGTGAAGGCACTGAAGCTTTCTTT.